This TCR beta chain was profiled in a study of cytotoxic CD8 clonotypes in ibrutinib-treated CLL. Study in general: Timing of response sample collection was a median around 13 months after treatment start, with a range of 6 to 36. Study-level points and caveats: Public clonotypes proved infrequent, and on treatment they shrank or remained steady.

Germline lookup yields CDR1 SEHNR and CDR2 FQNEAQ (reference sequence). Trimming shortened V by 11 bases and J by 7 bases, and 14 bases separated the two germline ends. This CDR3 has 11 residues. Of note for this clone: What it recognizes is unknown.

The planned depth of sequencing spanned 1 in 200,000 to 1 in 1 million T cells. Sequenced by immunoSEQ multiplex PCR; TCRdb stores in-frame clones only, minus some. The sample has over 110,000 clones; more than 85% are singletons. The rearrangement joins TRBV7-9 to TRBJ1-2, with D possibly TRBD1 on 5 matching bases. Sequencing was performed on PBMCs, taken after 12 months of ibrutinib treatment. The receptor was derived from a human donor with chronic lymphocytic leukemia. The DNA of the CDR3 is TGTGCCGGACTGTGGGGCTCTGGCTACACCTTC. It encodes CAGLWGSGYTF.